The 18 T cell receptor beta chains below all came from one sample that was sequenced in a study of T cell clonality in common variable immunodeficiency. Whole-study results and caveats: Reportedly, TCR beta sequences from common variable immunodeficiency showed fewer deletions and N-nucleotide insertions.

Their antigens are not known. Data came from immunoSEQ multiplex PCR; TCRdb stores just in-frame clones and leaves some out. This repertoire lists 40,000 or so clones without singletons; 5% to 6.5% sits in the top ten. The sequencing input was peripheral blood mononuclear cells. These receptor sequences come from a human donor with common variable immunodeficiency.

This clone was seen ten or more times. CDR3 protein: CASSYLGGGGQPQHF. CDR3 DNA, as far as it was read: TGTGCCAGCAGTTACCTCGGGGGGGGCGGGCAGCCC. V gene TRBV7-2 combines with J gene TRBJ1-5; D is possibly TRBD1 (6 bases). The read halts 3 residues ahead of the CDR3 end, with the missing end drawn from the germline J gene. Trimming pared 6 bases from V and 7 bases from J, leaving 19 bases between. CDR1 SGHTA and CDR2 FQGNSA come from the germline V gene. The CDR3 runs 15 residues. Filled out from reference TRBV7-2 and TRBJ1-5, the complete variable domain reads GAGVSQSPSNKVTEKGKDVELRCDPISGHTALYWYRQSLGQGLEFLIYFQGNSAPDKSGLPSDRFSAERTGGSVSTLTIQRTQQEDSAVYLCASSYLGGGGQPQHFGDGTRLSIL.

Worth noting for this clone: Read data end 3 residues before the CDR3 end; the end is taken from the germline J gene. The chain uses TRBV2 and TRBJ2-7, with 8 nucleotides matching TRBD1. With 1 base clipped from V and 4 bases from J, the junction kept 3 bases outside the gene matches. The CDR3 has 14 residues. Germline V gene lookup returns CDR1 SNHLY and CDR2 FYNNEI. CDR3 amino acids: CASSEDGQGYEQYF. The CDR3 bases that were read are TGTGCCAGCAGTGAAGATGGACAGGGATACGAG.

Details on this clone: The missing CDR3 end, 3 residues past where the read stops, is filled in from the germline J gene. The rearrangement joins TRBV30 to TRBJ2-7; 8 bases fit TRBD2. The CDR3 is made up of 14 amino acids. Per the germline V gene, CDR1 is GTSNPN and CDR2 is SVGIG (reference sequence). The V gene end was trimmed by 3 bases and the J gene end by 5 bases; junction bases not matched to a gene: 9. The CDR3: CAWSSLAGEDEQYF. The covered CDR3 bases are TGTGCCTGGAGCTCCCTAGCGGGTGAGGACGAG.

Of note for this clone: The read terminates 3 residues before the CDR3 end, so the remaining end is supplied by the germline J gene. The chain has TRBV7-8 and TRBJ2-3; TRBD1 might be the D (8 bases). Per the germline V gene, CDR1 is SGHVS and CDR2 is FQNEAQ. The V end was cut by 5 bases, the J end by 5 bases, with 14 bases between. The CDR3 runs 14 residues. The part of the CDR3 DNA that was read is TGTGCCAGCAGCATACAGGGGGGGGGAGATACG. It yields the protein CASSIQGGGDT. The entire CDR3 is CASSIQGGGDTQYF.

This clone has ten or more counts. The read ends 3 residues before the CDR3 terminus; that terminus is restored from the germline J gene. V is TRBV7-2 and J is TRBJ2-2; TRBD2 is a possible D gene (5 bases). Deletions cut 0 bases from V and 6 bases from J, with 20 bases between. Germline V lookup: CDR1 SGHTA, CDR2 FQGNSA. CDR3 length: 18 residues. The CDR3 DNA, read in part, is TGTGCCAGCAGCTTAGCGCTTTTCGGGGAGCGAGGTCCCGGGGAG. It translates to CASSLALFGERGPGE. The entire CDR3 is CASSLALFGERGPGELFF.

On this clone: The CDR3 end falls 3 residues outside the read, so it is completed with the germline J gene. The gene calls are TRBV18 and TRBJ1-1; D is ambiguous. CDR1 KGHSH and CDR2 LQKENI come from the germline V gene. V gave up 5 bases and J gave up 2 bases, with 9 bases separating them. This CDR3 is 13 amino acids long. Partial CDR3 DNA: TGTGCCAGCTCAGATAGAGAAAACACTGAA. Amino acid sequence: CASSDRENTE. The full CDR3 protein reads CASSDRENTEAFF.

This clone was detected many times. The DNA read from the CDR3 is TGTGCCAGCAGCCTTCACCGACTAGCGGGGGTGTACGAG. This encodes CASSLHRLAGVYE. The complete CDR3 protein is CASSLHRLAGVYEQYF. V is TRBV6-2 or TRBV6-3 and J is TRBJ2-7, with 12 bases identical to TRBD2. Read data end 3 residues before the CDR3 end; the end is taken from the germline J gene. This CDR3 region has 16 residues. V dropped 6 bases and J dropped 4; count of bases not matched to a gene: 10. CDR1 and CDR2 (germline): MNHEY, SVGEGT.

In this sample, this clone turned up a few times. The read ends 3 residues before the CDR3 terminus; that terminus is restored from the germline J gene. V usage is TRBV7-9 and J usage is TRBJ2-5; no firm D call. Trimming removed 6 bases from V and 4 bases from J, with 15 bases in between. Germline-derived CDR1 and CDR2 are SEHNR and FQNEAQ (reference sequence). The CDR3 contains 14 residues. The CDR3 DNA, read in part, is TGTGCCAGCAGTCCGCCCCCCAGGATAGAGACC. It translates to CASSPPPRIET. In full, the CDR3 is CASSPPPRIETQYF.

This clone was seen repeatedly, ten times or more. The CDR3 end falls 3 residues outside the read, so it is completed with the germline J gene. The genes are TRBV6-2 or TRBV6-3 and TRBJ2-2, with TRBD1 identical over 10 bases. The CDR3 runs to 15 residues. Germline lookup yields CDR1 MNHEY and CDR2 SVGEGT. The trim removed 10 bases at V and 5 bases at J, leaving 10 bases unmatched. Incomplete CDR3 DNA: TGTGCCATCTCCTTCCGGACAGGGGGAACCGGGGAG. Translated: CAISFRTGGTGE. The whole CDR3 is CAISFRTGGTGELFF.

A note on this clone: The CDR3 extends 3 residues past the end of the read, so its final part is completed from the germline J gene. This chain connects TRBV19 to TRBJ1-5, with TRBD1 as a possible D gene (5 bases). Germline loops: CDR1 LNHDA, CDR2 SQIVND (reference sequence). This CDR3 comprises 14 residues. The V and J ends lost 7 bases and 5 bases respectively, with 15 bases between them. CDR3: CASTTGGGYQPQHF. The sequenced CDR3 bases are TGTGCCAGTACCACCGGGGGGGGTTATCAGCCC.

To note about this clone: The read falls 3 residues short of the CDR3 end, and the missing part is taken from the germline J gene. The rearrangement uses TRBV19 and TRBJ1-6; a weak D match, TRBD1 (5 bases). Germline-derived CDR1 and CDR2 are LNHDA and SQIVND (reference sequence). V dropped 6 bases and J dropped 9 bases, with 12 bases sitting between them. The CDR3 has 13 residues. CDR3 DNA, as far as it was read: TGTGCCAGTAGGGGGGACGGGGGTTCACCC. This sequence encodes CASRGDGGSP. In full, the CDR3 reads CASRGDGGSPLHF. Full variable domain (missing parts from reference TRBV19 and TRBJ1-6): DGGITQSPKYLFRKEGQNVTLSCEQNLNHDAMYWYRQDPGQGLRLIYYSQIVNDFQKGDIAEGYSVSREKKESFPLTVTSAQKNPTAFYLCASRGDGGSPLHFGNGTRLTVT.

This clone was detected ten times or more. Read data end 3 residues before the CDR3 end; the end is taken from the germline J gene. V gene TRBV29-1 combines with J gene TRBJ2-7; TRBD1 is a possible D gene (5 bases). The CDR3 sequence is 13 residues long. CDR1 and CDR2 (germline): SQVTM, ANQGSEA. Trimming cost V 4 bases and J 6 bases, with 16 bases left between them. The CDR3 protein is CSVGGQGKGEQYF. The part of the CDR3 DNA that was read is TGCAGCGTTGGCGGCCAGGGCAAAGGCGAG.

This clone was picked up many times. The read stops 3 residues short of the end of the CDR3; the missing end is completed from the germline J gene. The rearrangement joins TRBV5-1 to TRBJ1-1; D remains ambiguous. Germline V gene lookup returns CDR1 SGHRS and CDR2 YFSETQ. Trimming removed 1 base from V and 2 bases from J, with 9 bases in between. The CDR3 spans 14 residues. The sequenced CDR3 bases are TGCGCCAGCAGCTTGTCTACAGCTAACACTGAA. Its translation: CASSLSTANTE. The whole CDR3 sequence is CASSLSTANTEAFF.

On this clone: The CDR3 end lies 3 residues beyond the end of the read and is filled in from the germline J gene. V is TRBV7-9 and J is TRBJ1-4; a weak D match, TRBD1 (5 bases). Germline CDR1 is SEHNR and CDR2 is FQNEAQ (reference sequence). With 5 bases removed from V and 6 bases from J, the gap between germline ends came to 16 bases. This CDR3 contains 15 residues. The DNA read from the CDR3 is TGTGCCAGCAGCCCCCCACCAGGGTCAGATGAAAAA. Protein: CASSPPPGSDEK. The CDR3, in full, reads CASSPPPGSDEKLFF.

A word on this clone: The read comes to an end 3 residues before the CDR3 does, leaving the germline J gene to fill in the end. The V call is TRBV19, the J call TRBJ2-3; possible D gene TRBD1, 6 bases. Per germline, CDR1 LNHDA and CDR2 SQIVND (reference sequence). The ends were cut back, 7 bases at V and 1 base at J, with 12 bases in the middle. CDR3 length: 14 residues. The CDR3: CASNLRGGTDTQYF. CDR3 DNA (partial): TGTGCCAGTAATCTCAGGGGCGGCACAGATACG. Together with reference TRBV19 and TRBJ2-3, the CDR3 gives the full variable domain: DGGITQSPKYLFRKEGQNVTLSCEQNLNHDAMYWYRQDPGQGLRLIYYSQIVNDFQKGDIAEGYSVSREKKESFPLTVTSAQKNPTAFYLCASNLRGGTDTQYFGPGTRLTVL.

Turning to this clone: The sequence runs out 3 residues before the end of the CDR3; the remainder is reconstructed from the germline J gene. This sequence joins TRBV7-9 and TRBJ2-4; D is uncertain. V was shortened by 4 bases and J by 4 bases, with 5 bases between the two germline ends. From germline, CDR1 is SEHNR and CDR2 FQNEAQ (reference sequence). The CDR3 is 12 residues long. The DNA read from the CDR3 is TGTGCCAGCAGCTCACAAAAAAACATT. It yields the protein CASSSQKNI. The full CDR3 is CASSSQKNIQYF.

This clone was counted a few times. The read ends 3 residues before the CDR3 terminus; that terminus is restored from the germline J gene. This chain uses TRBV7-6 with TRBJ2-2, with a weak D call TRBD1 (5 bases). From germline, CDR1 is SGHVS and CDR2 FNYEAQ. The CDR3 is made up of 14 amino acids. Trimming removed 1 base at V and 6 bases at J, with 9 bases between. The CDR3 is CASSLGARAGELFF. Partial CDR3 DNA: TGTGCCAGCAGCTTAGGAGCCAGGGCCGGGGAG.

A word on this clone: The read stops 3 residues short of the end of the CDR3; the missing end is completed from the germline J gene. The chain joins TRBV6-1 to TRBJ1-2, with 10 bases fitting TRBD1. The germline V gene has CDR1 MNHNS and CDR2 SASEGT. This CDR3 has 15 residues. J gave up 4 bases and V 3 bases, and 5 bases lay outside the gene matches. CDR3 region: CASSEGTGALYGYTF. The CDR3 bases that were read are TGTGCCAGCAGTGAGGGGACAGGGGCCCTCTATGGC.